Following are 31 T cell receptor beta chains from one sample sequenced in a study of blood T cells in healthy people across ages (dated by TCRdb to about 2015). Libraries were constructed by 5' RACE. TCRdb lists the instrument as Illumina HiSeq 2500. A second PCR of roughly 7 to 11 cycles was performed with a sample-barcoded 5' primer and a J-beta primer mix. TCRdb redid the processing of the public reads, applying fastp at Q25 and MiXCR, and retained in-frame beta chains. Merged by CDR3 protein, the rows form single entries marked with the most common genes and DNA. The sample table holds 730,000 or so distinct CDR3 sequences, of which approximately 43% were seen once. In total, the top ten clones hold under 25% of the sample. Sequencing was done on a sample of blood. The receptor source for this set is a woman between 55 and 75 years old in good health.

CDR3 nucleotide sequence: TGTGCCAGCAGCTCAGCAGTAGTCGGAGAGACCCAGTACTTC. Protein sequence: CASSSAVVGETQYF. V gene TRBV6-2 or TRBV6-3 combines with J gene TRBJ2-5; D uncertain. The CDR3 extends over 14 amino acids. Germline lookup yields CDR1 MNHEY and CDR2 SVGEGT. The V gene lost 6 bases and the J gene lost 4 bases, with 15 bases spanning the gap.

V is TRBV19 and J is TRBJ2-7, with TRBD1 identical over 9 bases. CDR1 and CDR2 (germline): LNHDA, SQIVND (reference sequence). Trimming at V came to 6 bases and at J to 4 bases, leaving 10 bases not matched to a gene. The CDR3 has 15 amino acids. In DNA form, the CDR3 reads TGTGCCAGTAGGAACACCGGGACAGGGAGGTACGAGCAGTACTTC. Residues: CASRNTGTGRYEQYF.

V is TRBV13 and J is TRBJ2-1; the match to TRBD2 covers 8 bases. The DNA end is more similar to TRBJ2-7, so the J call may be wrong. CDR1 is PRHDT and CDR2 is FYEKMQ in the germline V gene (reference sequence). CDR3 length equals 17 residues. CDR3 region: CASSSDSAGESYNEQYF. CDR3 coding DNA: TGTGCCAGCAGCTCGGACTCAGCGGGAGAGTCCTACAATGAGCAGTACTTC.

This clonotype appeared a few times. The V and J genes are TRBV15 and TRBJ2-1; 9 nucleotides match TRBD2. The CDR3 runs 15 residues. V lost 1 base, J lost 7 bases, and 5 bases stayed unmatched. Germline values: CDR1 LNHNV, CDR2 YYDKDF (reference sequence). The CDR3 bases are TGTGCCACCAGCAGAGGCCCTAGCGGGATGAATGAGCAGTTCTTC. As protein: CATSRGPSGMNEQFF. The variable domain in full, completed from reference TRBV15 and TRBJ2-1, reads DAMVIQNPRYQVTQFGKPVTLSCSQTLNHNVMYWYQQKSSQAPKLLFHYYDKDFNNEADTPDNFQSRRPNTSFCFLDIRSPGLGDTAMYLCATSRGPSGMNEQFFGPGTRLTVL.

This clonotype was observed a few times. The gene calls are TRBV7-9 and TRBJ2-3, with D perhaps TRBD1 (5 bases). CDR3 size: 15 residues. Germline loops: CDR1 SEHNR, CDR2 FQNEAQ (reference sequence). V was trimmed by 5 bases and J by 4 bases, leaving 16 bases between them. The CDR3: CASSPGTRVSDTQYF. CDR3 DNA sequence: TGTGCCAGCAGCCCCGGTACCAGGGTATCAGATACGCAGTATTTT. The variable domain in full, with the rest retrieved from reference TRBV7-9 and TRBJ2-3, is DTGVSQNPRHKITKRGQNVTFRCDPISEHNRLYWYRQTLGQGPEFLTYFQNEAQLEKSRLLSDRFSAERPKGSFSTLEIQRTEQGDSAMYLCASSPGTRVSDTQYFGPGTRLTVL.

There are a few counts of this clonotype. The chain joins TRBV18 to TRBJ2-3, with a possible D match to TRBD2 (5 bases). V was shortened by 0 bases and J by 8 bases, with 9 bases between the two germline ends. The germline V gene has CDR1 KGHSH and CDR2 LQKENI. This CDR3 has 13 residues. CDR3 coding DNA: TGTGCCAGCTCACCACCAAGAGAGGGTACGCAGTATTTT. Translating it yields CASSPPREGTQYF.

The table lists this clonotype with a few counts. The chain carries TRBV2 and TRBJ2-1; D is unresolved. The germline CDR1 and CDR2 sequences are SNHLY and FYNNEI. The CDR3 extends over 13 amino acids. Trimming removed 5 bases at V and 5 bases at J, with 10 bases between. CDR3 nucleotides: TGTGCCAGCAGTCTTTCTTTTAACAATGAGCAGTTCTTC. Translated, it gives CASSLSFNNEQFF.

The chain joins TRBV6-2 or TRBV6-3 to TRBJ2-1; D is undetermined. CDR1 is MNHEY, CDR2 SVGEGT, per germline. V gave up 6 bases and J gave up 7 bases, with 13 bases separating them. This CDR3 is 13 amino acids long. The CDR3: CASSPWLWNEQFF. CDR3 DNA: TGTGCCAGCAGCCCGTGGCTTTGGAATGAGCAGTTCTTC.

This clonotype appeared a few times. The rearrangement links TRBV5-1 to TRBJ2-1; D is ambiguous. Trimming cost V 1 base and J 0 bases, with 8 bases left between them. This CDR3 is 15 amino acids long. Germline values: CDR1 SGHRS, CDR2 YFSETQ. The CDR3 protein is CASSLNPSSYNEQFF. CDR3 nucleotides: TGCGCCAGCAGCTTGAACCCCAGCTCCTACAATGAGCAGTTCTTC.

This sequence joins TRBV30 and TRBJ2-3; the match to TRBD2 covers 8 bases. The CDR3 contains 15 residues. Germline loops: CDR1 GTSNPN, CDR2 SVGIG (reference sequence). Trimming cost V 0 bases and J 2 bases; bases outside gene matches: 4. As DNA, the CDR3 is TGTGCCTGGAGTGTGATTAGCGGGACCACAGATACGCAGTATTTT. This gives the protein CAWSVISGTTDTQYF.

V usage is TRBV9 and J usage is TRBJ2-2; the D gene is possibly TRBD1 (6 bases). The ends were cut back, 4 bases at V and 2 bases at J, with 18 bases in the middle. The germline gives CDR1 SGDLS, CDR2 YYNGEE. The CDR3 runs 17 residues. CDR3 sequence: CASSTVRQAPNTGELFF. For the CDR3, the DNA is TGTGCCAGCAGCACAGTCCGACAGGCCCCTAACACCGGGGAGCTGTTTTTT.

V is TRBV28 and J is TRBJ2-1; 8 nucleotides agree with TRBD2. Looked up from germline, CDR1 is MDHEN and CDR2 is SYDVKM. Losses at the gene ends were 3 bases for V and 5 bases for J; bases not matched to a gene: 9. The CDR3 has 16 residues. CDR3: CASSFSGTSGNNEQFF. The CDR3 DNA reads as TGTGCCAGCAGTTTCTCGGGAACTAGCGGTAACAATGAGCAGTTCTTC. Using reference TRBV28 and TRBJ2-1 for the parts outside the CDR3, the full variable domain is DVKVTQSSRYLVKRTGEKVFLECVQDMDHENMFWYRQDPGLGLRLIYFSYDVKMKEKGDIPEGYSVSREKKERFSLILESASTNQTSMYLCASSFSGTSGNNEQFFGPGTRLTVL.

The chain combines TRBV6-5 with TRBJ1-1, with 7 bases fitting TRBD1. V lost 6 bases to trimming and J lost 0 bases; unmatched junction nucleotides: 7. Germline-derived CDR1 and CDR2 are MNHEY and SVGAGI. This CDR3 has 15 residues. This chain's CDR3 is CASREQGHMNTEAFF. For the CDR3, the DNA is TGTGCCAGCAGAGAACAGGGGCACATGAACACTGAAGCTTTCTTT.

There are a few counts of this clonotype. Since a much larger clone is just one base distant, this may be a read error. The chain recombines TRBV9 with TRBJ2-3, with 8 bases identical to TRBD2. The junction had 7 bases not matched to a gene; V was cut back by 4 bases and J by 3 bases. Germline V gives CDR1 SGDLS, CDR2 YYNGEE. The CDR3 has 15 residues. CDR3 nucleotide sequence: TGTGCCAGCAGCCCCCGGGCTAGCGGGACAGATACGCAGTATTTT. As protein: CASSPRASGTDTQYF.

In its sample, this clonotype was seen a few times. J is TRBJ2-5 and V is TRBV12-3 or TRBV12-4; possible D gene TRBD2, 5 bases. The CDR3 consists of 14 residues. Trimming removed 5 bases at V and 4 bases at J, with 14 bases between. CDR3 protein: CASSPRGSRETQYF. DNA of the CDR3: TGTGCCAGCAGTCCGCGAGGGAGCCGAGAGACCCAGTACTTC.

The table lists this clonotype with a few counts. The chain carries TRBV7-3 and TRBJ1-1; 10 bases agree with TRBD1. CDR1 and CDR2 (germline): SGHTA, FQGTGA. V gave up 6 bases and J gave up 7 bases; unmatched junction bases: 8. The CDR3 length is 14 residues. The DNA for the CDR3 is TGTGCCAGCAGTGATGACAGGGGGCGCGGTGAAGCTTTCTTT. Protein sequence: CASSDDRGRGEAFF. The full variable domain, with the rest looked up from reference TRBV7-3 and TRBJ1-1, is GAGVSQTPSNKVTEKGKYVELRCDPISGHTALYWYRQSLGQGPEFLIYFQGTGAADDSGLPNDRFFAVRPEGSVSTLKIQRTERGDSAVYLCASSDDRGRGEAFFGQGTRLTVV.

The V call is TRBV13, the J call TRBJ2-3; D is uncertain. This CDR3 contains 15 residues. Germline-derived CDR1 and CDR2 are PRHDT and FYEKMQ (reference sequence). Trimming stripped 4 bases from V and 1 base from J, with 12 bases between. Written as DNA, the CDR3 is TGTGCCAGCAGCTCCCGTGCACCCCGCACAGATACGCAGTATTTT. It codes for CASSSRAPRTDTQYF.

The V gene is TRBV9, the J gene TRBJ2-7; no clear D. The V and J ends lost 3 bases and 3 bases respectively, with 4 bases between them. The CDR3 runs 11 residues. Germline assignment: CDR1 SGDLS and CDR2 YYNGEE. The CDR3 protein is CASSGDYEQYF. CDR3 DNA sequence: TGTGCCAGCAGCGGAGACTACGAGCAGTACTTC.

This clonotype has just a few counts. The chain couples TRBV20-1 to TRBJ2-3; D gene ambiguous. This CDR3 spans 12 amino acids. Germline V CDR1 and CDR2: DFQATT, SNEGSKA (reference sequence). Trimming left V 3 bases short and J 2 bases short, with 6 bases between. The CDR3 DNA is TGCAGTGCTAGTAGACCCACAGATACGCAGTATTTT. Residues: CSASRPTDTQYF.

The chain couples TRBV18 to TRBJ2-5; weak D call: TRBD1 (6 bases). Germline V CDR1 and CDR2: KGHSH, LQKENI. The CDR3 sequence is 15 residues long. V lost 3 bases and J 2 bases, leaving 13 bases between the germline ends. CDR3 amino acids: CASSPFTGQQETQYF. CDR3 sequence (DNA): TGTGCCAGCTCACCCTTTACGGGACAACAAGAGACCCAGTACTTC.

This clonotype has more than one count but fewer than ten. The chain employs TRBV11-2 and TRBJ2-5; no definite D call. Trimming took off 0 bases at V and 10 bases at J, with 18 bases between the two ends. CDR3 length equals 15 residues. The germline V gene encodes CDR1 SGHAT and CDR2 FQNNGV. The CDR3: CASSLDGSPHRNQYF. CDR3 DNA: TGTGCCAGCAGCTTAGATGGTAGCCCCCATAGGAACCAGTACTTC.

V usage is TRBV20-1 and J usage is TRBJ1-1; 7 bases agree with TRBD1. Germline V gives CDR1 DFQATT, CDR2 SNEGSKA (reference sequence). The CDR3 has 13 amino acids. V shed 5 bases and J 6 bases; nucleotides not matched to a gene: 9. The CDR3 region is CSAGGQSDPEAFF. In nucleotides, the CDR3 is TGCAGTGCTGGGGGACAGTCTGACCCTGAAGCTTTCTTT.

This clonotype came up once. The CDR3 reads CASSVIGSTNEKLFF. Written as DNA, the CDR3 is TGTGCCAGCAGCGTAATAGGATCTACTAATGAAAAACTGTTTTTT. The chain carries TRBV9 and TRBJ1-4; D is ambiguous. V was trimmed by 1 base and J by 2 bases, leaving 9 bases between them. Germline-derived CDR1 and CDR2 are SGDLS and YYNGEE. CDR3 size: 15 residues.

J is TRBJ2-3 and V is TRBV27, with a tentative D call TRBD2 (5 bases). V shed 5 bases and J shed 2 bases, with 17 bases lying between them. In germline, CDR1 is MNHEY, CDR2 SMNVEV (reference sequence). The CDR3 totals 16 residues. The CDR3 DNA reads as TGTGCCAGCAGTCTTGGACTCCCCGGTGTCACAGATACGCAGTATTTT. Its protein product is CASSLGLPGVTDTQYF.

The gene calls are TRBV9 and TRBJ1-5, with D possibly TRBD1 on 6 matching bases. The CDR3 contains 14 residues. Trimming removed 3 bases from V and 5 bases from J, with 12 bases in between. Germline loops: CDR1 SGDLS, CDR2 YYNGEE. CDR3 nucleotide sequence: TGTGCCAGCAGCGCGGAGGGGGGGCATCAGCCCCAGCATTTT. This gives the protein CASSAEGGHQPQHF. The full variable domain, with the rest looked up from reference TRBV9 and TRBJ1-5, is DSGVTQTPKHLITATGQRVTLRCSPRSGDLSVYWYQQSLDQGLQFLIQYYNGEERAKGNILERFSAQQFPDLHSELNLSSLELGDSALYFCASSAEGGHQPQHFGDGTRLSIL.

Many counts were recorded for this clonotype. The chain employs TRBV28 and TRBJ2-7; TRBD2 aligns across 7 bases. Germline CDR1 MDHEN, CDR2 SYDVKM. This CDR3 comprises 16 residues. The V gene end was trimmed by 5 bases and the J gene end by 7 bases; junction bases not matched to a gene: 17. CDR3 DNA sequence: TGTGCCAGCAGTCTACCCTTAAGGGCGGGAGCGCGGGAGCAGTACTTC. Translating gives CASSLPLRAGAREQYF. Based on the CDR3 plus reference TRBV28 and TRBJ2-7, the full variable domain is DVKVTQSSRYLVKRTGEKVFLECVQDMDHENMFWYRQDPGLGLRLIYFSYDVKMKEKGDIPEGYSVSREKKERFSLILESASTNQTSMYLCASSLPLRAGAREQYFGPGTRLTVT.

V gene TRBV28 combines with J gene TRBJ2-5, with 8 bases matching TRBD1. The CDR3 sequence is 15 residues long. Losses at the gene ends were 1 base for V and 2 bases for J; bases not matched to a gene: 3. CDR1 MDHEN and CDR2 SYDVKM come from the germline V gene. In nucleotides, the CDR3 is TGTGCCAGCAGTTTATCGGACAGGGCACAAGAGACCCAGTACTTC. Translating it yields CASSLSDRAQETQYF. Filled out from reference TRBV28 and TRBJ2-5, the complete variable domain reads DVKVTQSSRYLVKRTGEKVFLECVQDMDHENMFWYRQDPGLGLRLIYFSYDVKMKEKGDIPEGYSVSREKKERFSLILESASTNQTSMYLCASSLSDRAQETQYFGPGTRLLVL.

This chain links TRBV18 with TRBJ2-3; TRBD2 agrees at 9 bases. V trimming: 3 bases; J trimming: 1 base; junction bases outside the gene matches: 8. CDR3 length: 17 residues. CDR1 and CDR2 from the germline V gene are KGHSH and LQKENI. The CDR3 DNA sequence: TGTGCCAGCTCACCCACACAGGCTAGCGGGGGCACAGATACGCAGTATTTT. This sequence encodes CASSPTQASGGTDTQYF.

The chain is built from TRBV7-9 and TRBJ2-3; TRBD2 matches 7 bases. This CDR3 has 15 amino acids. The J segment lost 10 bases and the V segment lost 5 bases, leaving 15 bases of the junction unmatched. Per germline, CDR1 SEHNR and CDR2 FQNEAQ (reference sequence). CDR3 residues: CASSVPLAVLDAQYF. The CDR3 bases are TGTGCCAGCAGCGTACCTCTAGCGGTTCTGGATGCGCAGTATTTT.

The rearrangement joins TRBV5-1 to TRBJ1-2; D remains ambiguous. Trimming took off 7 bases at V and 1 base at J, with 14 bases between the two ends. Germline assignment: CDR1 SGHRS and CDR2 YFSETQ. The CDR3 consists of 14 residues. The CDR3 is CASLPGPSNYGYTF. Written as DNA, the CDR3 is TGCGCCAGCCTTCCGGGCCCCAGTAACTATGGCTACACCTTC.

In its sample, this clonotype was seen a few times. A much more abundant neighbour one base away suggests this may be a read error. This sequence joins TRBV4-3 and TRBJ2-7, with 8 bases that match TRBD2. The germline V gene has CDR1 LGHNA and CDR2 YSLEER. V lost 4 bases to trimming and J lost 10 bases; unmatched junction nucleotides: 9. CDR3 length equals 13 residues. CDR3 in amino acids: CASSPGGLEAQYF. As DNA, the CDR3 is TGCGCCAGCAGCCCGGGGGGGTTGGAGGCCCAGTACTTC.